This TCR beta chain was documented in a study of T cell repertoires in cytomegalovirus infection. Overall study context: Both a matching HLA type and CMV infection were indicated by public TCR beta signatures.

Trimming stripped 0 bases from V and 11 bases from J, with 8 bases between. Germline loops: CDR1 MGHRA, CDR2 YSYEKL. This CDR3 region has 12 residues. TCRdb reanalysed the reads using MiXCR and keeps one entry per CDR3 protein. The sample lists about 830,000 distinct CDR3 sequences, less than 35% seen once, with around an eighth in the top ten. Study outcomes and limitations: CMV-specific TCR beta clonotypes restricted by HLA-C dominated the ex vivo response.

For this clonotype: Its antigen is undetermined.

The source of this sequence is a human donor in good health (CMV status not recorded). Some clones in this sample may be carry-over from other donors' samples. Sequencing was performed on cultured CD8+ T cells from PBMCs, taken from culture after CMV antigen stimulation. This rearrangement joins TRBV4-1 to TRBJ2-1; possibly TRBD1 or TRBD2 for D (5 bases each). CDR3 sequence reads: CASSQEGTKQFF. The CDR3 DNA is TGCGCCAGCAGCCAAGAAGGGACGAAGCAGTTCTTC.